The clone carrying this T cell receptor beta chain has more than one count but fewer than ten. Its antigen is unidentified. These data are taken from a study of tumor and adjacent non-tumor tissue in lung cancer. A modified ARM-PCR protocol with three rounds of nested PCR amplified TCRbeta. Using its own MiXCR run on the multiplex PCR reads, TCRdb lists one record per CDR3 protein. Of approximately 62,000 distinct CDR3 sequences in the sample, roughly 60% were seen once. Study conclusions and caveats: Normal lung showed higher cumulative top 100 clone frequency than tumor.

RNA was extracted from bulk tissue without any cell sorting. The normal lung tissue was taken more than 3 cm from the tumor edge. The CDR3 sequence is 12 residues long. V lost 4 bases and J 4 bases, leaving 6 bases between the germline ends. The clonotype was recovered from a man aged 70 or older with non-small cell lung cancer. Specimen: distant non-tumor lung tissue. The chain couples TRBV12-3 or TRBV12-4 to TRBJ2-3, with D possibly TRBD2 on 6 matching bases. For the CDR3, the DNA is TGTGCCAGCAGTTGGGAGGCAGATACGCAGTATTTT. Protein product: CASSWEADTQYF.